This entry lists 7 T cell receptor beta chains sequenced from one sample in a study of blood T cell repertoires in COVID-19. Assay: immunoSEQ multiplex PCR; the TCRdb copy retains only in-frame clones and omits some. Of roughly 73,000 clones listed, roughly nine tenths are singletons. Input material: peripheral blood. These receptors were collected from a middle-aged man with acute or convalescent COVID-19.

The chain couples TRBV5-5 to TRBJ2-7; 8 nucleotides align to TRBD2. V lost 0 bases and J lost 3; bases outside the gene matches: 5. Germline loops: CDR1 SGHKS, CDR2 YYEKEE (reference sequence). The CDR3 totals 15 residues. The CDR3 loop is CASSLDGRAVYEQYF. Here the CDR3 DNA reads TGTGCCAGCAGCTTGGACGGGAGGGCTGTCTACGAGCAGTACTTC.

The rearrangement links TRBV27 to TRBJ2-1; a weak D match, TRBD1 (6 bases). Per germline, CDR1 MNHEY and CDR2 SMNVEV (reference sequence). V lost 4 bases, J lost 8 bases, and 15 bases lay in between. The CDR3 runs to 14 residues. The CDR3 DNA reads as TGTGCCAGCAGTTCCTCGGGACATAACCATGAGCAGTTCTTC. Translating gives CASSSSGHNHEQFF.

The chain has TRBV6-1 and TRBJ1-1, with D unclear. Germline-derived CDR1 and CDR2 are MNHNS and SASEGT. This CDR3 comprises 14 residues. Trimming shortened V by 2 bases and J by 4 bases, and 11 bases separated the two germline ends. The CDR3 nucleotides read TGTGCCAGCAGTGAAAGGGCGGGCGGCACTGAAGCTTTCTTT. It yields the protein CASSERAGGTEAFF.

The V call is TRBV18, the J call TRBJ2-7; 7 nucleotides match TRBD1. CDR3 length: 14 residues. CDR1 is KGHSH, CDR2 LQKENI, per germline. V lost 1 base, J lost 3 bases, and 3 bases stayed unmatched. The CDR3, as DNA: TGTGCCAGCTCACCACGTCAGGGGGTCTACGAGCAGTACGTC. The encoded protein is CASSPRQGVYEQYV.

V and J are TRBV27 and TRBJ2-7; no firm D call. CDR3 size: 13 residues. The V gene lost 2 bases and the J gene lost 5 bases, with 10 bases spanning the gap. Germline lookup yields CDR1 MNHEY and CDR2 SMNVEV (reference sequence). The CDR3 reads CASSLSPRHEQYF. Here the CDR3 DNA reads TGTGCCAGCAGTTTAAGCCCCCGCCACGAGCAGTACTTC.

The sample holds one count of this clone. The rearrangement joins TRBV2 to TRBJ1-5, with 7 positions matching TRBD1. Germline V gene data show CDR1 as SNHLY and CDR2 as FYNNEI. The CDR3 spans 14 residues. V trimming: 0 bases; J trimming: 5 bases; junction bases outside the gene matches: 1. CDR3 sequence (DNA): TGTGCCAGCAGTGAAGCAACAGGGGATCAGCCCCAGCATTTT. Translation: CASSEATGDQPQHF.

The chain combines TRBV9 with TRBJ1-4; 9 positions agree with TRBD1. Germline CDR1 SGDLS, CDR2 YYNGEE. This CDR3 is built from 15 residues. V was pared by 0 bases and J by 5 bases, with 2 bases of the junction left unmatched. As DNA, the CDR3 is TGTGCCAGCAGCGTAGGGGGACAGGGAAATGAAAAACTGTTTTTT. Translated: CASSVGGQGNEKLFF. Combining the CDR3 with reference TRBV9 and TRBJ1-4 gives the whole variable domain DSGVTQTPKHLITATGQRVTLRCSPRSGDLSVYWYQQSLDQGLQFLIQYYNGEERAKGNILERFSAQQFPDLHSELNLSSLELGDSALYFCASSVGGQGNEKLFFGSGTQLSVL.